This TCR beta chain was sequenced for a study of cytomegalovirus exposure and HLA in healthy donors. Across the whole study: Of all 400 or so donors who were genotyped, about 84% belonged to the Caucasian-associated ancestry cluster. Study-wide findings and caveats: Analysis was carried out at a later point, and it linked a missense DCLRE1C variant to TCR beta V- and J-gene trimming.

This clone was observed a handful of times. Its antigen is not known. One junction end disagrees with the germline gene, perhaps due to a read error. The PCR used 60 Vbeta and 13 Jbeta primers. Some clones are missing from TCRdb's copy, which holds only in-frame ones; the method was immunoSEQ multiplex PCR. The data contain some 150,000 clones, approximately 88% of them seen just once; the ten biggest clones take up 1.5% to 1.7%. CDR1 and CDR2 (germline): LNHDA, SQIVND (reference sequence). This CDR3 is built from 16 residues. V is TRBV19 and J is TRBJ2-6; D perhaps matches TRBD1 (5 bases). Sample: PBMCs. The sequence came from a woman aged 18-30 years in good health and CMV-seronegative. The CDR3 is CASSISPETGANGLTF. The CDR3, as DNA: TGTGCCAGTAGTATATCGCCGGAGACTGGGGCCAACGGCCTGACTTTC.